What follows describes a single TCR beta chain. Its antigen is undetermined. Time point defined: week 47, end of study. Topical imiquimod was applied with each vaccine dose, which held 300 ug of mutant IDH1 20-mer peptide. These data come from a study of a mutant IDH1 vaccine in newly diagnosed glioma. With 7 bases clipped from V and 0 bases from J, the junction kept 11 bases outside the gene matches. This CDR3 contains 16 residues. CDR1 is SNHLY and CDR2 is FYNNEI in the germline V gene. Data came from immunoSEQ multiplex PCR; TCRdb stores just in-frame clones and leaves some out. In the table there are about 59,000 clones, around 86% of which are singletons.

The sequenced sample was PBMCs, obtained from a glioma patient whose treatment included an IDH1 peptide vaccine. This receptor was obtained from a man aged 25 to 45 with glioma. The chain combines TRBV2 with TRBJ1-2; the match to TRBD1 covers 7 bases. The CDR3 is CASMGGQSSPNYGYTF. The CDR3 nucleotides read TGTGCCAGCATGGGGGGACAGTCTTCCCCTAACTATGGCTACACCTTC.